The 21 T cell receptor beta chains in this list originate from one sample, sequenced in a study of T cells after yellow fever vaccination. TCRdb re-analysed the 5' RACE reads in MiXCR, keeping a single row per CDR3 protein. This table has more than 300,000 distinct CDR3 sequences, around 11% appearing once. The starting material was CD4+ T cells sorted from PBMCs, obtained 45 days after the yellow fever booster vaccination. The source of these receptors is a man aged 18 to 29 who received the YFV17D yellow fever vaccine.

This clonotype was seen a handful of times. The chain couples TRBV5-1 to TRBJ2-5; D call uncertain. V lost 4 bases and J lost 4, with 17 bases in between. Germline V lookup: CDR1 SGHRS, CDR2 YFSETQ. The CDR3 is 15 residues long. DNA of the CDR3: TGCGCCAGCAGCGAGCAGTCGGCGCAGCCAGAGACCCAGTACTTC. Translating gives CASSEQSAQPETQYF.

This clonotype was detected only a few times. The V gene is TRBV6-6, the J gene TRBJ2-5, with D uncertain. The CDR3 covers 13 residues. The germline V gene encodes CDR1 MNHNY and CDR2 SVGAGI (reference sequence). V lost 3 bases, J lost 4 bases, and 9 bases lay in between. The CDR3 here is CASSYNSLETQYF. CDR3 in DNA: TGTGCCAGCAGTTATAACAGTTTAGAGACCCAGTACTTC.

This chain joins TRBV6-6 and TRBJ1-4; 7 nucleotides match TRBD1. Germline CDR1 MNHNY, CDR2 SVGAGI (reference sequence). The CDR3 length is 15 residues. The V gene end was trimmed by 2 bases and the J gene end by 5 bases; junction bases not matched to a gene: 5. The CDR3 sequence is CASSYLQGENEKLFF. The CDR3 DNA is TGTGCCAGCAGTTACCTCCAGGGGGAGAATGAAAAACTGTTTTTT.

This rearrangement joins TRBV12-3 or TRBV12-4 to TRBJ1-1; D is possibly TRBD1 (6 bases). Trimming cost V 3 bases and J 5 bases, with 13 bases left between them. The CDR3 length is 14 residues. CDR3: CASSLEGDRTEAFF. CDR3 coding DNA: TGTGCCAGCAGTTTGGAGGGGGACCGTACTGAAGCTTTCTTT.

This chain links TRBV27 with TRBJ1-6; a possible D gene is TRBD1 (5 bases). This CDR3 is 16 amino acids long. Germline-derived CDR1 and CDR2 are MNHEY and SMNVEV (reference sequence). V was cut by 8 bases and J by 4 bases, with 18 bases left in between. The CDR3, as DNA: TGTGCCAGCCAAGGGGCAGGCAGCATTTATAATTCACCCCTCCACTTT. This translates into CASQGAGSIYNSPLHF.

There are a few counts of this clonotype. This chain connects TRBV28 to TRBJ2-5, with D possibly being TRBD2 (6 bases). The CDR3 runs to 14 residues. V gave up 5 bases and J gave up 2 bases, with 12 bases separating them. Germline CDR1 is MDHEN and CDR2 is SYDVKM. CDR3 sequence: CASSPRLEQETQYF. CDR3 DNA: TGTGCCAGCAGTCCTCGACTAGAACAAGAGACCCAGTACTTC.

The chain is built from TRBV9 and TRBJ1-2; TRBD1 agrees at 8 bases. The CDR3 spans 14 residues. The V gene's germline CDR1 is SGDLS and CDR2 YYNGEE. The V gene end was trimmed by 2 bases and the J gene end by 8 bases; junction bases not matched to a gene: 8. The CDR3 DNA sequence: TGTGCCAGCAGCGTTGGACAGGGTAAAAGGGGCTACACCTTC. The encoded protein is CASSVGQGKRGYTF.

The chain employs TRBV28 and TRBJ1-5, with 9 nucleotides matching TRBD1. The CDR3 consists of 15 residues. Germline V gives CDR1 MDHEN, CDR2 SYDVKM. Germline trimming cut 7 bases from V and 7 bases from J; bases unmatched to any gene: 11. As DNA, the CDR3 is TGTGCCAGCACCTTATTACAGGGGGCGCGACAGCCCCAGCATTTT. It translates to CASTLLQGARQPQHF.

This clonotype has only a few counts. The chain employs TRBV7-3 and TRBJ2-2, with 8 bases that match TRBD1. There are 16 residues in the CDR3. With V trimmed by 6 bases and J by 7 bases, 13 bases remained unmatched. Germline CDR1 reads SGHTA; CDR2 reads FQGTGA. The CDR3 loop is CASSSTGTGTGGELFF. CDR3 nucleotides: TGTGCCAGCAGTTCAACCGGGACAGGCACCGGCGGGGAGCTGTTTTTT.

V and J are TRBV7-2 and TRBJ2-3; tentatively, D is TRBD1 (6 bases). Germline values: CDR1 SGHTA, CDR2 FQGNSA. There are 14 residues in the CDR3. V was trimmed by 7 bases and J by 6 bases, leaving 17 bases between them. The CDR3 is CASKVMGAEDTQYF. CDR3 sequence (DNA): TGTGCCAGCAAAGTTATGGGGGCGGAGGATACGCAGTATTTT.

This clonotype occurred a few times. This CDR3 reads CASSAALGQGDTEAFF. The CDR3 DNA reads TGTGCCAGCAGTGCCGCCCTCGGACAGGGGGACACTGAAGCTTTCTTT. The V and J genes are TRBV6-1 and TRBJ1-1; 10 nucleotides match TRBD1. The V and J ends lost 4 bases and 3 bases, in that order; junction bases with no gene match: 8. Germline V gene lookup returns CDR1 MNHNS and CDR2 SASEGT. There are 16 residues in the CDR3.

This clonotype was seen at least ten times. The chain combines TRBV7-2 with TRBJ1-5; D is possibly TRBD1 (5 bases). Germline CDR1 and CDR2: SGHTA and FQGNSA. This CDR3 is 15 amino acids long. Trimming removed 2 bases from V and 3 bases from J, with 11 bases in between. The CDR3 sequence: CASSLPGHNNQPQHF. CDR3 DNA: TGTGCCAGCAGCTTACCCGGACATAACAATCAGCCCCAGCATTTT.

The chain employs TRBV28 and TRBJ1-1, with D perhaps TRBD1 (5 bases). The CDR3 runs 16 residues. The germline V gene encodes CDR1 MDHEN and CDR2 SYDVKM. V lost 7 bases to trimming and J lost 0 bases, with 18 bases between them. DNA of the CDR3: TGTGCCAGCACGGGACGGCGTAGGGAGGTGAACACTGAAGCTTTCTTT. This codes for CASTGRRREVNTEAFF.

The sample holds many counts of this clonotype. The chain carries TRBV7-6 and TRBJ2-5; TRBD2 matches at 7 bases. CDR3 size: 13 residues. The germline V gene encodes CDR1 SGHVS and CDR2 FNYEAQ. The CDR3 sequence is CASGNGGAETQYF. CDR3 DNA sequence: TGTGCGAGCGGGAACGGCGGGGCAGAGACCCAGTACTTC.

The chain couples TRBV6-6 to TRBJ1-4, with D uncertain. The germline CDR1 and CDR2 sequences are MNHNY and SVGAGI (reference sequence). The CDR3 contains 15 residues. Between the trimmed V and J ends, which lost 0 bases and 8 bases, there was a span of 13 bases. CDR3 DNA: TGTGCCAGCAGTTACTCCGGACGCTGGCAGGAAAAACTGTTTTTT. Translation: CASSYSGRWQEKLFF.

This clonotype occurred a few times. The chain has TRBV5-1 and TRBJ2-1; tentatively, D is TRBD1 (5 bases). From germline, CDR1 is SGHRS and CDR2 YFSETQ. This CDR3 contains 14 residues. V lost 4 bases and J 2 bases, leaving 10 bases between the germline ends. The CDR3 reads CASSQDNAYNEQFF. The DNA of the CDR3 is TGCGCCAGCAGCCAGGACAACGCCTACAATGAGCAGTTCTTC.

This clonotype has ten or more counts. The J gene is TRBJ2-7, the V gene TRBV7-9; 8 bases are a match to TRBD1. The germline V gene encodes CDR1 SEHNR and CDR2 FQNEAQ (reference sequence). This CDR3 is 14 amino acids long. Losses at the gene ends were 7 bases for V and 2 bases for J; bases not matched to a gene: 7. CDR3 nucleotides: TGTGCCAGCACCCTCGACAGGGGAACCTACGAGCAGTACTTC. Its protein product is CASTLDRGTYEQYF.

This clonotype was detected only a few times. This chain connects TRBV2 to TRBJ2-5; 8 nucleotides line up with TRBD2. This CDR3 contains 15 residues. Looked up from germline, CDR1 is SNHLY and CDR2 is FYNNEI. With V trimmed by 6 bases and J by 4 bases, 10 bases remained unmatched. The CDR3 region is CASSSGLGVGETQYF. CDR3 in DNA: TGTGCCAGCAGCTCGGGACTAGGCGTAGGAGAGACCCAGTACTTC. Variable domain in full (rest from reference TRBV2 and TRBJ2-5): EPEVTQTPSHQVTQMGQEVILRCVPISNHLYFYWYRQILGQKVEFLVSFYNNEISEKSEIFDDQFSVERPDGSNFTLKIRSTKLEDSAMYFCASSSGLGVGETQYFGPGTRLLVL.

V usage is TRBV5-4 and J usage is TRBJ2-5, with 8 bases that match TRBD2. Germline V gene lookup returns CDR1 SGHNT and CDR2 YYREEE (reference sequence). The CDR3 is 14 amino acids. Losses at the gene ends were 4 bases for V and 5 bases for J; bases not matched to a gene: 7. The CDR3 spells CASSAQLAEETQYF. The CDR3, as DNA: TGTGCCAGCAGCGCCCAACTAGCGGAGGAGACCCAGTACTTC.

This clonotype turned up a few times. The gene calls are TRBV6-6 and TRBJ2-5; 10 nucleotides line up with TRBD1. The V gene end was trimmed by 10 bases and the J gene end by 6 bases; junction bases not matched to a gene: 14. This CDR3 contains 15 residues. The germline V gene has CDR1 MNHNY and CDR2 SVGAGI (reference sequence). The CDR3 loop is CATIGGGTGVKTQYF. CDR3 nucleotides: TGTGCCACCATAGGAGGGGGGACAGGGGTAAAGACCCAGTACTTC.

This clonotype was counted only a few times. The chain joins TRBV10-3 to TRBJ1-1; 7 positions agree with TRBD1. From germline, CDR1 is ENHRY and CDR2 SYGVKD. CDR3 length: 11 residues. V shed 6 bases and J 7 bases; nucleotides not matched to a gene: 2. The DNA for the CDR3 is TGTGCCATCAGGGGACAGATTGAAGCTTTCTTT. The encoded protein is CAIRGQIEAFF.